The 16 T cell receptor beta chains presented below share a single source sample, sequenced in a study of cytomegalovirus exposure and HLA in healthy donors. Primers included in the PCR were 60 Vbeta and 13 Jbeta primers. Generated by immunoSEQ multiplex PCR, the TCRdb table keeps only in-frame clones and is missing some. The sample lists 280,000 or so clones; roughly 89% were seen once. The specimen was PBMCs. All receptors come from a young woman in good health and CMV-seronegative.

The gene calls are TRBV18 and TRBJ2-1, with D perhaps TRBD1 (5 bases). Trimming pared 5 bases from V and 7 bases from J, leaving 9 bases between. This CDR3 is 12 amino acids long. Germline V gene data show CDR1 as KGHSH and CDR2 as LQKENI. The CDR3 region is CASSFPGNEQFF. In DNA form, the CDR3 reads TGTGCCAGCTCATTTCCAGGGAATGAGCAGTTCTTC.

This clone was found a few times. This chain connects TRBV7-2 to TRBJ1-4; D perhaps matches TRBD1 (6 bases). CDR3 length: 14 residues. Between the trimmed V and J ends, which lost 5 bases and 4 bases, there was a span of 11 bases. Germline loops: CDR1 SGHTA, CDR2 FQGNSA. The CDR3 region has the DNA TGTGCCAGCAGCCGCGACAGGTTTAATGAAAAACTGTTTTTT. It codes for CASSRDRFNEKLFF.

The chain's CDR3 is CASSLGQIDYQPQHF. In DNA form, the CDR3 reads TGTGCCAGCAGTCTGGGACAGATAGACTATCAGCCCCAGCATTTT. This chain connects TRBV2 to TRBJ1-5; 7 nucleotides agree with TRBD1. CDR3 length equals 15 residues. The J segment lost 5 bases and the V segment lost 5 bases, leaving 9 bases of the junction unmatched. Germline assignment: CDR1 SNHLY and CDR2 FYNNEI.

The V call is TRBV29-1, the J call TRBJ1-2; D may be TRBD1 (5 bases). Between the trimmed V and J ends, which lost 4 bases and 3 bases, there was a span of 21 bases. CDR3 size: 16 residues. Germline V gene data show CDR1 as SQVTM and CDR2 as ANQGSEA. The CDR3 here is CSVVGQEGGGDYGYTF. CDR3 in DNA: TGCAGCGTTGTGGGGCAGGAGGGAGGTGGGGACTATGGCTACACCTTC.

This clone was counted a single time. The chain links TRBV9 to TRBJ2-3; D might be TRBD2 (6 bases). V lost 1 base to trimming and J lost 4 bases, with 13 bases between them. CDR1 is SGDLS and CDR2 is YYNGEE in the germline V gene. The CDR3 has 15 residues. This CDR3 is CASSVFPGRSDTQYF. The CDR3 DNA sequence: TGTGCCAGCAGCGTATTCCCGGGGAGGTCAGATACGCAGTATTTT.

The chain joins TRBV5-1 to TRBJ2-7, with 10 bases matching TRBD2. CDR1 is SGHRS and CDR2 is YFSETQ in the germline V gene. Trimming removed 1 base from V and 3 bases from J; junction bases left unmatched: 10. The length of the CDR3 is 17 residues. CDR3 loop: CASSLMAGTSENYEQYF. CDR3 in DNA: TGCGCCAGCAGCTTGATGGCCGGGACTAGCGAGAACTACGAGCAGTACTTC. Filled out from reference TRBV5-1 and TRBJ2-7, the complete variable domain reads KAGVTQTPRYLIKTRGQQVTLSCSPISGHRSVSWYQQTPGQGLQFLFEYFSETQRNKGNFPGRFSGRQFSNSRSEMNVSTLELGDSALYLCASSLMAGTSENYEQYFGPGTRLTVT.

CDR3 DNA: TGCAGCGTTGGGGGGCCGCATAAGACAGGGACTTACGAGCAGTACTTC. It encodes CSVGGPHKTGTYEQYF. This chain uses TRBV29-1 with TRBJ2-7; D perhaps matches TRBD1 (7 bases). The germline V and J ends were trimmed by 4 bases and 4 bases, with 23 bases remaining between them. Germline CDR1 is SQVTM and CDR2 is ANQGSEA. The CDR3 has 16 residues.

This chain uses TRBV7-9 with TRBJ2-7; 8 bases map to TRBD1. Germline CDR1 and CDR2: SEHNR and FQNEAQ (reference sequence). The CDR3 extends over 15 amino acids. V dropped 1 base and J dropped 7; count of bases not matched to a gene: 9. The CDR3 reads CASSLVGQGAGEQYF. The CDR3 DNA sequence: TGTGCCAGCAGCTTAGTGGGGCAGGGGGCCGGGGAGCAGTACTTC.

To note about this clone: Germline is not matched at one junction end, which may reflect a read error. V usage is TRBV7-9 and J usage is TRBJ2-2, with D uncertain. This CDR3 region has 13 residues. Looked up from germline, CDR1 is SEHNR and CDR2 is FQNEAQ (reference sequence). The CDR3 nucleotides are TGTTCCAGCAGCTTATCCGCCTACGGGGAGCTGTTTTTT. As protein: CSSSLSAYGELFF.

The chain recombines TRBV21-1 with TRBJ1-2; TRBD1 reflects the table's D call only, with no check against the DNA. TRBV21-1 is labeled a pseudogene. CDR3 length equals 16 residues. CDR3 amino acids: CASSTPTGEGNYGYTF. In DNA form, the CDR3 reads TGTGCCAGCAGCACACCGACAGGGGAAGGGAACTATGGCTACACCTTC.

This sequence joins TRBV2 and TRBJ1-2; D perhaps matches TRBD1 (5 bases). Germline CDR1 reads SNHLY; CDR2 reads FYNNEI. CDR3 length: 13 amino acids. Trimming shortened V by 7 bases and J by 2 bases, and 11 bases separated the two germline ends. The CDR3: CASNQGGNYGYTF. The CDR3 region has the DNA TGTGCCAGCAATCAGGGTGGGAACTATGGCTACACCTTC.

There are a few counts of this clone. The V gene is TRBV5-5, the J gene TRBJ1-1, with D possibly being TRBD1 (6 bases). Trimming took 5 bases from V and 6 from J, leaving 17 bases between them. CDR1 SGHKS and CDR2 YYEKEE come from the germline V gene (reference sequence). This CDR3 region has 14 residues. The CDR3 DNA reads as TGTGCCAGCAGTCCCCTGGCAGGGGTTCCTGAAGCTTTCTTT. This gives the protein CASSPLAGVPEAFF.

V usage is TRBV19 and J usage is TRBJ1-6, with D tentatively TRBD1 (6 bases). CDR1 and CDR2 (germline): LNHDA, SQIVND (reference sequence). Trimming removed 3 bases from V and 3 bases from J, with 15 bases in between. This CDR3 has 17 amino acids. CDR3 nucleotides: TGTGCCAGTAGTATCTCCGCAGGGGCCCTCTATAATTCACCCCTCCACTTT. Amino acid sequence: CASSISAGALYNSPLHF.

This clone was counted once. The rearrangement links TRBV5-6 to TRBJ2-5; 7 bases match TRBD2. With 5 bases clipped from V and 5 bases from J, the junction kept 9 bases outside the gene matches. CDR3 length: 14 residues. CDR1 is SGHDT and CDR2 is YYEEEE in the germline V gene. The CDR3 here is CASRRLAPGETQYF. CDR3 DNA sequence: TGTGCCAGCAGACGACTAGCCCCCGGGGAGACCCAGTACTTC. The whole variable domain, filled in from reference TRBV5-6 and TRBJ2-5, reads DAGVTQSPTHLIKTRGQQVTLRCSPKSGHDTVSWYQQALGQGPQFIFQYYEEEERQRGNFPDRFSGHQFPNYSSELNVNALLLGDSALYLCASRRLAPGETQYFGPGTRLLVL.

The CDR3: CSATNMDRQHF. The DNA for the CDR3 is TGCAGTGCTACCAACATGGACAGGCAGCATTTT. The rearrangement links TRBV20-1 to TRBJ1-5, with 7 bases that match TRBD1. Germline lookup yields CDR1 DFQATT and CDR2 SNEGSKA (reference sequence). This CDR3 is built from 11 residues. V lost 4 bases, J lost 13 bases, and 7 bases stayed unmatched.

The chain recombines TRBV10-1 with TRBJ2-5; 10 bases align to TRBD1. There are 15 residues in the CDR3. The germline V gene has CDR1 WNHNN and CDR2 SYGVQD (reference sequence). V shed 5 bases, J shed 4 bases, and the junction held 7 bases outside the gene matches. CDR3 loop: CASSSSGTGAETQYF. The CDR3, as DNA: TGCGCCAGCAGTTCCTCCGGGACAGGGGCAGAGACCCAGTACTTC.